These T cell receptor beta chains were read from a single sample in a study of beta chain features in type 1 diabetes. Generated by immunoSEQ multiplex PCR, the TCRdb table keeps only in-frame clones and is missing some. Here the sample spans more than 300,000 clones, around 16% being singletons. Sequences were obtained from naive CD4+ T cells from blood. The receptors were gathered from a woman younger than 35 in good health. CDR3s include the opening cysteine and the closing phenylalanine or tryptophan. Each record gives: V gene, D gene, clone size, J gene, CDR3 protein, CDR3 DNA. D genes are given only for firm matches. The size of a clone is reported for some rows only, either as once, few or many, or as a class for expanded clones.

>TRBV28|.|few|TRBJ2-7
CAAGMEGSHEQYF
TGTGCCGCAGGGATGGAGGGGTCGCACGAGCAGTACTTC
>TRBV11-2|TRBD1|.|TRBJ2-7
CASSLDRGLSYEQYF
TGTGCCAGCAGTCTGGACAGGGGGCTCTCCTACGAGCAGTACTTC
>TRBV9|TRBD2|.|TRBJ2-1
CASSVEGSGRYEQFF
TGTGCCAGCAGCGTAGAAGGTAGCGGGAGATATGAGCAGTTCTTC
>TRBV9|.|.|TRBJ2-3
CASSVELRSTDTQYF
TGTGCCAGCAGCGTAGAACTTCGAAGCACAGATACGCAGTATTTT
>TRBV5-6|.|.|TRBJ2-5
CASSFRVEETQYF
TGTGCCAGCAGCTTTCGGGTGGAAGAGACCCAGTACTTC
>TRBV29-1|.|few|TRBJ2-2
CSAHQANTGELFF
TGCAGCGCCCACCAGGCGAACACCGGGGAGCTGTTTTTT
>TRBV28|TRBD2|few|TRBJ2-7
CASSPTSLSYEQYF
TGTGCCAGCAGCCCGACTAGCCTGTCCTACGAGCAGTACTTC
>TRBV2|.|few|TRBJ2-2
CASSTRTRTGELFF
TGTGCCAGCAGTACGCGGACACGGACCGGGGAGCTGTTTTTT
>TRBV2|TRBD2|.|TRBJ2-1
CARGTSQDNEQFF
TGTGCCAGAGGGACTAGCCAAGACAATGAGCAGTTCTTC
>TRBV28|.|few|TRBJ2-1
CASNPLGAVYNEQFF
TGTGCCAGCAACCCCCTGGGGGCAGTCTACAATGAGCAGTTCTTC
>TRBV9|.|.|TRBJ1-3
CASSALAGNTIYF
TGTGCCAGCAGCGCGCTAGCTGGAAACACCATATATTTT
>TRBV5-4|.|few|TRBJ1-4
CASSLVIQGSEKLFF
TGTGCCAGCAGCTTGGTGATCCAGGGGAGTGAAAAACTGTTTTTT
>TRBV20-1|.|.|TRBJ1-2
CSANSNYGYTF
TGCAGTGCTAACAGTAACTATGGCTACACCTTC
>TRBV7-2|.|few|TRBJ2-5
CASSLGSGLFQETQYF
TGTGCCAGCAGCTTAGGAAGCGGGTTATTCCAAGAGACCCAGTACTTC
>TRBV7-9|.|few|TRBJ1-2
CASSSHQGSLTGYTF
TGTGCCAGCAGCTCCCATCAGGGGTCCCTTACTGGCTACACCTTC
>TRBV25-1|.|.|TRBJ2-6
CASGTNREFGANVLTF
TGTGCCAGCGGGACAAACAGGGAGTTTGGGGCCAACGTCCTGACTTTC
>TRBV13|.|.|TRBJ2-7
CASSPNRGGPYEQYF
TGTGCCAGCAGCCCCAACAGGGGAGGACCCTACGAGCAGTACTTC
>TRBV5-1|TRBD2|.|TRBJ2-2
CASSLGLAGVLSGELFF
TGCGCCAGCAGCTTGGGACTAGCGGGAGTGTTGTCCGGGGAGCTGTTTTTT
>TRBV30|.|few|TRBJ1-1
CAWGSLLNTEAFF
TGTGCCTGGGGCAGTCTCTTGAACACTGAAGCTTTCTTT
>TRBV4-2|TRBD1|.|TRBJ1-4
CASNPGGTNEKLFF
TGTGCCAGCAACCCAGGGGGCACTAATGAAAAACTGTTTTTT
>TRBV5-4|.|.|TRBJ2-2
CASSLSQGFGELFF
TGTGCCAGCAGCTTGTCACAGGGTTTCGGGGAGCTGTTTTTT